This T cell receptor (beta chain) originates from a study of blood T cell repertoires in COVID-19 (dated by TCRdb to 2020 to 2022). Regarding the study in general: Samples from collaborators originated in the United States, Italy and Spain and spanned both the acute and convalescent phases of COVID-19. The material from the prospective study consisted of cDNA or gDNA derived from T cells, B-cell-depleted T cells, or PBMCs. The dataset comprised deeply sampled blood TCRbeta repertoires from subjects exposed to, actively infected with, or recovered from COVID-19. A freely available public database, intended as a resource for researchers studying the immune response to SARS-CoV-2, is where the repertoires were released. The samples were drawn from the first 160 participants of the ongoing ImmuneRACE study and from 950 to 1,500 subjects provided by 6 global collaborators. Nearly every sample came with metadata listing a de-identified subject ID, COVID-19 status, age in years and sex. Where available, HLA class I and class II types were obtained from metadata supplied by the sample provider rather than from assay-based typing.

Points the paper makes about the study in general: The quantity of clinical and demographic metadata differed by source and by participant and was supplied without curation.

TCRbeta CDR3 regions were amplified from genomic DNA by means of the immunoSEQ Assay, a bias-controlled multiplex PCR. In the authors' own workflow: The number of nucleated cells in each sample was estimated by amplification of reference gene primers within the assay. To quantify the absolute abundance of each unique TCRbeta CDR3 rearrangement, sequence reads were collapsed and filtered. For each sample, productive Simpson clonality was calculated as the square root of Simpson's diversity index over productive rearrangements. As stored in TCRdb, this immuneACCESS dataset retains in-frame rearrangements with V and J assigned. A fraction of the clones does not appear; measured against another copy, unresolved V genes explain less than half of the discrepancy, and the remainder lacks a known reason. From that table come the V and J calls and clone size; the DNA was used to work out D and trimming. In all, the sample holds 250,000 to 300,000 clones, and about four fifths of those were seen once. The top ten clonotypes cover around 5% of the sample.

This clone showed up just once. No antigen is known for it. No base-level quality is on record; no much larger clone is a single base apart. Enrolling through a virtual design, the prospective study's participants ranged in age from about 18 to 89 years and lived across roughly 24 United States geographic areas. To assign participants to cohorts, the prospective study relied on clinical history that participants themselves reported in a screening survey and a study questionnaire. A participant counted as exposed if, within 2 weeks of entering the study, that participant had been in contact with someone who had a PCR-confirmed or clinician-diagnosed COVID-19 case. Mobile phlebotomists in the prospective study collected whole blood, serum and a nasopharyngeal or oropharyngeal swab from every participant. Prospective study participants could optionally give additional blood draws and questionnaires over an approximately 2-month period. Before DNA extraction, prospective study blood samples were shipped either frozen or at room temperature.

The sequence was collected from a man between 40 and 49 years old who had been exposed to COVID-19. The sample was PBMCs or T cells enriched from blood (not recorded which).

In nucleotide form, the sequence is TGTGCCAGCAGCCCTGGTGGGTCGGGGGAAGAGACCCAGTACTTC. This codes for CASSPGGSGEETQYF. The chain links TRBV5-4 with TRBJ2-5; a tentative D match to TRBD2 spans 6 bases. The CDR3, cysteine through phenylalanine, is 15 amino acids long. Just CDR3 DNA is preserved here, 45 bases in frame from base 1. V was cut back by 4 bases and J by 3 bases, leaving a gap of 16 bases between them. Looking up the germline V gene (reference sequence) yields CDR1 SGHNT and CDR2 YYREEE.